The rows below give T cell receptor beta chains drawn from one sample of a study of blood T cell repertoires in COVID-19. Generated by immunoSEQ multiplex PCR, the TCRdb table keeps only in-frame clones and is missing some. The data contain approximately 140,000 clones, more than 70% of them singletons. Sequenced: peripheral blood. The receptors derive from a man between 60 and 75 years old with active or convalescent COVID-19. Each CDR3 is given with its conserved first and last residue. Fields, in order: clone size, D gene, J gene, CDR3 length, V gene, CDR3 protein, CDR3 DNA. A D gene is named only where the DNA matches it firmly. A row's size may be missing; if present it is once, few, many or a size class.

clone size: NA
D gene: NA
J gene: TRBJ2-1
CDR3 length: 13
V gene: TRBV19
CDR3 protein: CASSMADNNEQFF
CDR3 DNA: TGTGCCAGTAGTATGGCCGATAACAATGAGCAGTTCTTC

clone size: NA
D gene: NA
J gene: TRBJ2-7
CDR3 length: 14
V gene: TRBV18
CDR3 protein: CASSPLNTAYEQYF
CDR3 DNA: TGTGCCAGCTCACCTTTAAATACAGCCTACGAGCAGTACTTC

clone size: NA
D gene: NA
J gene: TRBJ1-6
CDR3 length: 15
V gene: TRBV7-3
CDR3 protein: CASSLTGRGNSPLHF
CDR3 DNA: TGTGCCAGCAGCTTAACAGGGCGGGGGAATTCACCCCTCCACTTT

clone size: few
D gene: NA
J gene: TRBJ2-7
CDR3 length: 12
V gene: TRBV28
CDR3 protein: CASVDTYYEQYF
CDR3 DNA: TGTGCCAGCGTTGACACTTACTACGAGCAGTACTTC

clone size: NA
D gene: TRBD1
J gene: TRBJ2-1
CDR3 length: 11
V gene: TRBV28
CDR3 protein: CASSSTGEQFF
CDR3 DNA: TGTGCCAGCAGTTCGACAGGGGAGCAGTTCTTC

clone size: NA
D gene: TRBD2
J gene: TRBJ2-7
CDR3 length: 14
V gene: TRBV5-1
CDR3 protein: CASSLTSGGYEQYF
CDR3 DNA: TGCGCCAGCAGCCTGACTAGCGGGGGGTACGAGCAGTACTTC

clone size: NA
D gene: NA
J gene: TRBJ1-5
CDR3 length: 14
V gene: TRBV29-1
CDR3 protein: CSVIQAGANQPQHF
CDR3 DNA: TGCAGCGTTATTCAAGCGGGGGCCAATCAGCCCCAGCATTTT

clone size: once
D gene: TRBD1
J gene: TRBJ2-5
CDR3 length: 15
V gene: TRBV5-6
CDR3 protein: CASSPDRGRRETQYF
CDR3 DNA: TGTGCCAGCAGCCCGGACAGGGGACGACGGGAGACCCAGTACTTC

clone size: NA
D gene: NA
J gene: TRBJ2-3
CDR3 length: 14
V gene: TRBV19
CDR3 protein: CASKGLGWTDTQYF
CDR3 DNA: TGTGCCAGTAAGGGGCTAGGGTGGACAGATACGCAGTATTTT

clone size: NA
D gene: TRBD2
J gene: TRBJ2-3
CDR3 length: 15
V gene: TRBV11-2
CDR3 protein: CASSLDTSGRDTQYF
CDR3 DNA: TGTGCCAGCAGCTTAGATACTAGCGGGAGAGATACGCAGTATTTT

clone size: NA
D gene: NA
J gene: TRBJ2-3
CDR3 length: 15
V gene: TRBV10-3
CDR3 protein: CAISSGTLSTDTQYF
CDR3 DNA: TGTGCCATCAGCTCCGGGACACTTAGCACAGATACGCAGTATTTT

clone size: NA
D gene: NA
J gene: TRBJ1-2
CDR3 length: 14
V gene: TRBV28
CDR3 protein: CASSPTGKGYGYTF
CDR3 DNA: TGTGCCAGCAGTCCCACAGGGAAGGGCTATGGCTACACCTTC

clone size: NA
D gene: TRBD1
J gene: TRBJ1-1
CDR3 length: 13
V gene: TRBV19
CDR3 protein: CASSRTGGFEAFF
CDR3 DNA: TGTGCCAGTAGTCGGACAGGGGGTTTCGAAGCTTTCTTT

clone size: NA
D gene: NA
J gene: TRBJ1-5
CDR3 length: 13
V gene: TRBV27
CDR3 protein: CASREQLNQPQHF
CDR3 DNA: TGTGCCAGCCGGGAACAGCTTAATCAGCCCCAGCATTTT

clone size: NA
D gene: NA
J gene: TRBJ1-1
CDR3 length: 15
V gene: TRBV12-5
CDR3 protein: CASGLVHSGATEAFF
CDR3 DNA: TGTGCTAGTGGTTTGGTACATTCAGGGGCCACTGAAGCTTTCTTT

clone size: NA
D gene: NA
J gene: TRBJ1-6
CDR3 length: 13
V gene: TRBV30
CDR3 protein: CAWSTGRGSPLHF
CDR3 DNA: TGTGCCTGGTCGACGGGGCGGGGGTCACCCCTCCACTTT

clone size: NA
D gene: TRBD2
J gene: TRBJ2-7
CDR3 length: 14
V gene: TRBV5-1
CDR3 protein: CASSLQSGSYEQYF
CDR3 DNA: TGCGCCAGCAGCTTGCAAAGCGGGAGTTACGAGCAGTACTTC

clone size: NA
D gene: TRBD1
J gene: TRBJ1-5
CDR3 length: 15
V gene: TRBV6-5
CDR3 protein: CASSYGTGFNQPQHF
CDR3 DNA: TGTGCCAGCAGTTACGGGACAGGCTTCAATCAGCCCCAGCATTTT

clone size: few
D gene: TRBD2
J gene: TRBJ2-1
CDR3 length: 13
V gene: TRBV27
CDR3 protein: CASSTSGRNEQFF
CDR3 DNA: TGTGCCAGCAGTACTAGCGGGAGGAATGAGCAGTTCTTC

clone size: NA
D gene: TRBD1
J gene: TRBJ2-1
CDR3 length: 14
V gene: TRBV10-1
CDR3 protein: CASESGGLFNEQFF
CDR3 DNA: TGCGCCAGCGAATCAGGGGGTTTATTCAATGAGCAGTTCTTC

clone size: NA
D gene: NA
J gene: TRBJ1-1
CDR3 length: 15
V gene: TRBV28
CDR3 protein: CASSPRGNMNTEAFF
CDR3 DNA: TGTGCCAGCAGTCCGCGAGGGAACATGAACACTGAAGCTTTCTTT

clone size: NA
D gene: NA
J gene: TRBJ2-3
CDR3 length: 12
V gene: TRBV12-3/TRBV12-4
CDR3 protein: CASSPPGYTQYF
CDR3 DNA: TGTGCCAGCAGTCCACCGGGGTATACGCAGTATTTT

clone size: NA
D gene: NA
J gene: TRBJ1-1
CDR3 length: 13
V gene: TRBV7-2
CDR3 protein: CASSSTPRREAFF
CDR3 DNA: TGTGCCAGCAGCTCCACACCTCGCAGGGAAGCTTTCTTT

clone size: NA
D gene: NA
J gene: TRBJ1-3
CDR3 length: 12
V gene: TRBV6-5
CDR3 protein: CATGGAGNTIYF
CDR3 DNA: TGTGCCACCGGGGGGGCTGGAAACACCATATATTTT

clone size: few
D gene: TRBD1
J gene: TRBJ2-7
CDR3 length: 19
V gene: TRBV19
CDR3 protein: CASSISGTGSPLRLKEQYF
CDR3 DNA: TGTGCCAGTAGTATCTCCGGGACAGGGAGTCCTTTGCGCCTAAAGGAGCAGTACTTC

clone size: once
D gene: NA
J gene: TRBJ1-2
CDR3 length: 14
V gene: TRBV21-1
CDR3 protein: CASSKMNRHYGYTF
CDR3 DNA: TGTGCCAGCAGCAAAATGAACAGGCATTATGGCTACACCTTC

clone size: NA
D gene: NA
J gene: TRBJ1-1
CDR3 length: 13
V gene: TRBV21-1
CDR3 protein: CANPPGQGPEAFF
CDR3 DNA: TGTGCCAACCCTCCGGGACAGGGGCCTGAAGCTTTCTTT

clone size: NA
D gene: TRBD1
J gene: TRBJ2-2
CDR3 length: 15
V gene: TRBV6-5
CDR3 protein: CASCRDSANTGELFF
CDR3 DNA: TGTGCCAGTTGCCGGGACAGTGCGAACACCGGGGAGCTGTTTTTT

clone size: NA
D gene: TRBD1
J gene: TRBJ1-1
CDR3 length: 14
V gene: TRBV9
CDR3 protein: CASSRTGANTEAFF
CDR3 DNA: TGTGCCAGCAGCCGGACAGGGGCTAACACTGAAGCTTTCTTT

clone size: NA
D gene: TRBD2
J gene: TRBJ2-5
CDR3 length: 15
V gene: TRBV7-2
CDR3 protein: CASSPLAGGRQTQYF
CDR3 DNA: TGTGCCAGCAGCCCATTAGCGGGAGGGCGACAGACCCAGTACTTC

clone size: NA
D gene: TRBD2
J gene: TRBJ2-7
CDR3 length: 14
V gene: TRBV2
CDR3 protein: CASGPLAGAGEQYF
CDR3 DNA: TGTGCCAGCGGACCTCTAGCGGGAGCTGGGGAGCAGTACTTC

clone size: once
D gene: TRBD2
J gene: TRBJ2-5
CDR3 length: 17
V gene: TRBV7-2
CDR3 protein: CASSLSGLAGGRETQYF
CDR3 DNA: TGTGCCAGCAGCTTGTCGGGACTAGCGGGAGGGAGAGAGACCCAGTACTTC

clone size: NA
D gene: NA
J gene: TRBJ2-5
CDR3 length: 13
V gene: TRBV5-1
CDR3 protein: CASSRDSQETQYF
CDR3 DNA: TGCGCCAGCAGTCGAGACAGTCAAGAGACCCAGTACTTC

clone size: NA
D gene: NA
J gene: TRBJ1-3
CDR3 length: 12
V gene: TRBV6-5
CDR3 protein: CASRSVGNTIYF
CDR3 DNA: TGTGCCAGCAGATCCGTCGGAAACACCATATATTTT

clone size: NA
D gene: NA
J gene: TRBJ1-2
CDR3 length: 15
V gene: TRBV3-1/TRBV3-2
CDR3 protein: CASSQQGLVGYGYTF
CDR3 DNA: TGTGCCAGCAGCCAACAGGGCCTAGTGGGCTATGGCTACACCTTC

clone size: few
D gene: NA
J gene: TRBJ1-3
CDR3 length: 15
V gene: TRBV30
CDR3 protein: CAWSMDSNSGNTIYF
CDR3 DNA: TGTGCCTGGAGTATGGACAGTAACTCTGGAAACACCATATATTTT

clone size: NA
D gene: TRBD1
J gene: TRBJ1-4
CDR3 length: 16
V gene: TRBV6-1
CDR3 protein: CASSEAIATGNEKLFF
CDR3 DNA: TGTGCCAGCAGTGAAGCTATTGCGACAGGGAATGAAAAACTGTTTTTT

clone size: few
D gene: NA
J gene: TRBJ2-1
CDR3 length: 14
V gene: TRBV30
CDR3 protein: CAWSSEAAYNEQFF
CDR3 DNA: TGTGCCTGGAGCTCTGAAGCGGCCTACAATGAGCAGTTCTTC

clone size: few
D gene: NA
J gene: TRBJ1-1
CDR3 length: 14
V gene: TRBV4-3
CDR3 protein: CASSQAGTKTEAFF
CDR3 DNA: TGCGCCAGCAGCCAAGCTGGGACTAAGACTGAAGCTTTCTTT

clone size: NA
D gene: TRBD1
J gene: TRBJ2-2
CDR3 length: 17
V gene: TRBV25-1
CDR3 protein: CASSELTGTANTGELFF
CDR3 DNA: TGTGCCAGCAGTGAATTGACCGGGACAGCGAACACCGGGGAGCTGTTTTTT

clone size: NA
D gene: TRBD1
J gene: TRBJ2-7
CDR3 length: 13
V gene: TRBV11-2
CDR3 protein: CASSWTGTYEQYF
CDR3 DNA: TGTGCCAGCAGTTGGACAGGGACCTACGAGCAGTACTTC